This TCR beta chain was retrieved from a study of T cells in localized non-small cell lung cancer. Study results and caveats: Tumor showed lower T cell clonality than uninvolved adjacent lung, where it was highest.

TCRdb's copy holds only in-frame clones and misses some; the assay was immunoSEQ multiplex PCR. Of 27,000 or so clones listed, around 83% are singletons. This clone came up a few times. Its antigen is unknown. V was cut by 0 bases and J by 0 bases, with 1 base left in between. Germline assignment: CDR1 SGHRS and CDR2 YFSETQ. CDR3 length: 13 residues. This receptor was identified in a woman aged 35 to 75 with stage I lung adenocarcinoma. The sequencing used peripheral blood, collected before any cancer treatment. The chain is built from TRBV5-1 and TRBJ1-5; D unresolved. In nucleotides, the CDR3 is TGCGCCAGCAGCTTGGATAGCAATCAGCCCCAGCATTTT. Its protein is CASSLDSNQPQHF.